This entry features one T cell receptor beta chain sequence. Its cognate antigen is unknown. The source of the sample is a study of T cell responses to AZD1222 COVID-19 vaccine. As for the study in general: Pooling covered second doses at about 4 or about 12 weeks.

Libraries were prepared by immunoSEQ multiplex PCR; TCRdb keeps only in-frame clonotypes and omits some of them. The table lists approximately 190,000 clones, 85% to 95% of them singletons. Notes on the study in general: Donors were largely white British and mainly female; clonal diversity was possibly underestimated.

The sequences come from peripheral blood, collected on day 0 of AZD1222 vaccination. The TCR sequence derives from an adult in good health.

CDR3 bases: TGTGCCAGCAGCCCAACAGGGGGTAATGAGCAGTTCTTC. Its protein is CASSPTGGNEQFF. The chain joins TRBV3-1 (or the pseudogene TRBV3-2) to TRBJ2-1; 8 bases match TRBD1. The ends lost 4 bases at V and 7 bases at J; junction bases unmatched: 3. This CDR3 is 13 amino acids long. The germline V gene encodes CDR1 LGHDT and CDR2 YNNKEL (reference sequence).